This T cell receptor beta chain was retrieved from a study of identical twins. V was pared by 1 base and J by 7 bases, with 13 bases between. CDR1 MGHRA and CDR2 YSYEKL come from the germline V gene. The CDR3 is 14 amino acids. Findings and limits, study-wide: The study found that models underestimated out-of-frame TCR alpha sharing in monozygotic twins. Conclusions rested on cross-sectional statistics rather than following the same donors. Possibly, invariant MAIT and iNKT cells partly confounded zero-insertion analyses.

This clonotype was seen a few times. Its antigen is as yet unknown. Each CDR3 protein gets one entry after TCRdb re-called the 5' RACE reads with MiXCR. The table includes a few hundred thousand distinct CDR3 sequences, about 8.3% detected once. This sample also appeared in a second study, on yellow fever vaccine responses in identical twins.

The chain is built from TRBV4-1 and TRBJ1-2; TRBD1 might be the D (5 bases). Material: CD8+ T cells sorted from blood. The receptor was isolated from a woman under 30 in good health. The CDR3 DNA sequence: TGCGCCAGCAGCCAAGGTACGGGGGTCTCTGGCTACACCTTC. Its protein is CASSQGTGVSGYTF.